In this sample, the clone carrying this TCR beta chain turned up a few times. The data belong to a study of patients and donors after allogeneic stem cell transplantation. In TCRdb, the RT-PCR reads were re-called with MiXCR into one record per CDR3 protein. Among 15,000 to 20,000 distinct CDR3 sequences listed, about 30% were seen once. Trimming at V came to 7 bases and at J to 5 bases, leaving 9 bases not matched to a gene. Looked up from germline, CDR1 is SQVTM and CDR2 is ANQGSEA. This CDR3 spans 13 amino acids. The receptor was derived from a human donor who was either an allogeneic HSCT recipient or a stem cell or donor lymphocyte infusion donor (not recorded which). It is not recorded whose cells these are; they may come from a transplant donor. This sequence joins TRBV29-1 and TRBJ1-1, with 8 bases aligning to TRBD1. Sample: blood, either unsorted or a sorted T cell fraction (not recorded which). The CDR3 DNA reads TGCAGCGCAAATACAGGGGGAGGAACTGAAGCTTTCTTT. It encodes CSANTGGGTEAFF.